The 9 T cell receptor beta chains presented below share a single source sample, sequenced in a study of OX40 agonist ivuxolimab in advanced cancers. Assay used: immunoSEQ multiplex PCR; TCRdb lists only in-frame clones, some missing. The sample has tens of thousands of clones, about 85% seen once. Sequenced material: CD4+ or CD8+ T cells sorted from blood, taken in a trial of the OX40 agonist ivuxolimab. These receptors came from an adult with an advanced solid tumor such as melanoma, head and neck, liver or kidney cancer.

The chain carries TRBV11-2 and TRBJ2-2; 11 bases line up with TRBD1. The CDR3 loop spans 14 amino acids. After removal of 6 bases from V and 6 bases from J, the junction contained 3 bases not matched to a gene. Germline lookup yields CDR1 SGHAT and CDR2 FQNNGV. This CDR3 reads CASRPGQGAGELFF. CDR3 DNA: TGTGCCAGCAGACCGGGACAGGGGGCCGGGGAGCTGTTTTTT.

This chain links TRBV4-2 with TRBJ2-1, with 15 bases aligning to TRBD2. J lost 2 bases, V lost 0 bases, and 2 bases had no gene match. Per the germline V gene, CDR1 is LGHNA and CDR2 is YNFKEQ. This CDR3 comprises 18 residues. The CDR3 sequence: CASSQDGTSGGTYNEQFF. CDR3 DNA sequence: TGTGCCAGCAGCCAAGATGGGACTAGCGGGGGGACCTACAATGAGCAGTTCTTC.

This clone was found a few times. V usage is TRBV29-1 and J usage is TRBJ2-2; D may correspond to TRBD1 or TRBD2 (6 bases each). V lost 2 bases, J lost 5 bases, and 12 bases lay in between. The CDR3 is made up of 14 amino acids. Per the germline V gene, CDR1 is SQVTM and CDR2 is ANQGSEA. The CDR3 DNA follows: TGCAGCGTTGAAAGAGGGGGGTATACCGGGGAGCTGTTTTTT. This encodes CSVERGGYTGELFF.

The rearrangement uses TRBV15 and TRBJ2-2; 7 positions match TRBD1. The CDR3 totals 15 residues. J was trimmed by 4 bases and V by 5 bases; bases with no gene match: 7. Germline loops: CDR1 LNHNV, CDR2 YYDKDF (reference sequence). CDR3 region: CATSVQGIRTGELFF. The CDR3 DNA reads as TGTGCCACCAGCGTACAGGGGATCCGCACCGGGGAGCTGTTTTTT. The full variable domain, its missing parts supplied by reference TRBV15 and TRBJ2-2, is DAMVIQNPRYQVTQFGKPVTLSCSQTLNHNVMYWYQQKSSQAPKLLFHYYDKDFNNEADTPDNFQSRRPNTSFCFLDIRSPGLGDTAMYLCATSVQGIRTGELFFGEGSRLTVL.

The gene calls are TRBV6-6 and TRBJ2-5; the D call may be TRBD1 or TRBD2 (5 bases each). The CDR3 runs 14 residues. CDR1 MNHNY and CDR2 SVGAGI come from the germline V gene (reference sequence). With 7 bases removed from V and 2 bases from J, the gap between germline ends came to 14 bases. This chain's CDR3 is CASNPRGPQETQYF. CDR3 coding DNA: TGTGCCAGCAACCCGAGGGGTCCTCAAGAGACCCAGTACTTC.

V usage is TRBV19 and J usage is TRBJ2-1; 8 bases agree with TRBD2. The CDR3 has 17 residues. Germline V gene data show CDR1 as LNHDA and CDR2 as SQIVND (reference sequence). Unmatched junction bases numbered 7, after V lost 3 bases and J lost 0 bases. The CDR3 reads CASSISTGGSSYNEQFF. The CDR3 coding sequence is TGTGCCAGTAGTATCTCTACGGGGGGGAGCTCCTACAATGAGCAGTTCTTC.

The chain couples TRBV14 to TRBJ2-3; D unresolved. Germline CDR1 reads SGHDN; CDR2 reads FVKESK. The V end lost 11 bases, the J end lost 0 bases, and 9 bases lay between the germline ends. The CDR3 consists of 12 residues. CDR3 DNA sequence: TGTGCCGGCAAGAATAGCACAGATACGCAGTATTTT. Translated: CAGKNSTDTQYF.

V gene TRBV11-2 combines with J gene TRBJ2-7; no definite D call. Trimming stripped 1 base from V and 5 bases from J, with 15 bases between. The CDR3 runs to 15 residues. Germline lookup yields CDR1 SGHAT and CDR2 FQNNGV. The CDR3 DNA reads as TGTGCCAGCAGCTTAGGCCAGGCAGCGAGCAACGAGCAGTACTTC. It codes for CASSLGQAASNEQYF.

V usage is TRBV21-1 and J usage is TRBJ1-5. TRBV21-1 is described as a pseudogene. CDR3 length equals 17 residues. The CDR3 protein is CASSKGDWVGGNQPQHF. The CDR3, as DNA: TGTGCCAGCAGCAAAGGGGATTGGGTGGGGGGCAATCAGCCCCAGCATTTT.